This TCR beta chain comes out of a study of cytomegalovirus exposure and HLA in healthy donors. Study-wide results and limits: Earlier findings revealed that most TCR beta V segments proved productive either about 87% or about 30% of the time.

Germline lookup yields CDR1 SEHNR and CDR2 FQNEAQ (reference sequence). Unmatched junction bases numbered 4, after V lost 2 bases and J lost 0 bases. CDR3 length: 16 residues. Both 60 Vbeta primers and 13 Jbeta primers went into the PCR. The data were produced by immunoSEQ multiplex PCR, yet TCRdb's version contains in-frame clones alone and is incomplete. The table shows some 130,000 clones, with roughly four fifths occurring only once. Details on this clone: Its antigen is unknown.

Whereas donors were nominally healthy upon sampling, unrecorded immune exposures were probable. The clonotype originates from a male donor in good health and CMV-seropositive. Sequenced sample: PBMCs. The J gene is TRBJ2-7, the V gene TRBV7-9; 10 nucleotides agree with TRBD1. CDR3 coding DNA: TGTGCCAGCAGCTTAACGGGACAGGGGAGCTCCTACGAGCAGTACTTC. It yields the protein CASSLTGQGSSYEQYF. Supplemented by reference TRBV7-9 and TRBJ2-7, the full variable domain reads DTGVSQNPRHKITKRGQNVTFRCDPISEHNRLYWYRQTLGQGPEFLTYFQNEAQLEKSRLLSDRFSAERPKGSFSTLEIQRTEQGDSAMYLCASSLTGQGSSYEQYFGPGTRLTVT.